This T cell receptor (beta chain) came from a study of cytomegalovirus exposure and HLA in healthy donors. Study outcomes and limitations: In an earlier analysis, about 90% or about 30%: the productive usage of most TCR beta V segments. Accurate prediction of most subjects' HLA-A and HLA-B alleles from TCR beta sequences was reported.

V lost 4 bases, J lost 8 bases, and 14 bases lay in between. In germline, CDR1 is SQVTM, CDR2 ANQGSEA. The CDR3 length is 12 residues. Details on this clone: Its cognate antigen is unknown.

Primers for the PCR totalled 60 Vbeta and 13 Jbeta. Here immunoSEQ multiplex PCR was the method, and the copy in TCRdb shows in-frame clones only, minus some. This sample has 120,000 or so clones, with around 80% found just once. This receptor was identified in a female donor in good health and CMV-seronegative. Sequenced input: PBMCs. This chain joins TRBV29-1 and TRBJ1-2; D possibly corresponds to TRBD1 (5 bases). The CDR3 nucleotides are TGCAGCGTTGTTGCAGGGAGGGGAGGCTACACCTTC. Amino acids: CSVVAGRGGYTF.